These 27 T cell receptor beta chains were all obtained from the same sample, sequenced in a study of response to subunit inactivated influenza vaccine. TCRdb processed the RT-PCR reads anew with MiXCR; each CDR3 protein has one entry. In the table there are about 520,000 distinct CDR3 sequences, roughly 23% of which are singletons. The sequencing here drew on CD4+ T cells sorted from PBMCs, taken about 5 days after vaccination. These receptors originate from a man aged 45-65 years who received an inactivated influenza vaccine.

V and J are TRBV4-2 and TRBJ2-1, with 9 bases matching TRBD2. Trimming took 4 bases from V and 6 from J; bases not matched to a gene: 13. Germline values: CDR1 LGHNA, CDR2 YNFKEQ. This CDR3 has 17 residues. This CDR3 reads CASSRPDGTSWGNEQFF. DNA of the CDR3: TGTGCCAGCAGCCGACCTGACGGGACTAGCTGGGGCAATGAGCAGTTCTTC.

The CDR3: CASSESRQGQETQYF. CDR3 in DNA: TGCGCCAGCAGTGAGTCGCGGCAGGGTCAAGAGACCCAGTACTTC. The rearrangement joins TRBV10-1 to TRBJ2-5; D might be TRBD1 (5 bases). The germline V gene has CDR1 WNHNN and CDR2 SYGVQD (reference sequence). The CDR3 loop spans 15 amino acids. Trimming took off 0 bases at V and 2 bases at J, with 10 bases between the two ends.

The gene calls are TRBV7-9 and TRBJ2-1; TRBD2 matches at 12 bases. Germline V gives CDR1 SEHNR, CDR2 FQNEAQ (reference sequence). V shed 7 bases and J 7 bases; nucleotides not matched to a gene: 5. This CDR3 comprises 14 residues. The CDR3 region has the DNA TGTGCCAGCAAGACTAGCGGGAGAGATAATGAGCAGTTCTTC. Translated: CASKTSGRDNEQFF.

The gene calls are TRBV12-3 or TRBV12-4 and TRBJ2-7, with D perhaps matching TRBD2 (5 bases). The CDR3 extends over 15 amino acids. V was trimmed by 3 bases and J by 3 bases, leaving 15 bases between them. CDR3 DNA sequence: TGTGCCAGCAGTTTGAGGGCTGGATCTTTCTACGAGCAGTACTTC. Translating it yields CASSLRAGSFYEQYF.

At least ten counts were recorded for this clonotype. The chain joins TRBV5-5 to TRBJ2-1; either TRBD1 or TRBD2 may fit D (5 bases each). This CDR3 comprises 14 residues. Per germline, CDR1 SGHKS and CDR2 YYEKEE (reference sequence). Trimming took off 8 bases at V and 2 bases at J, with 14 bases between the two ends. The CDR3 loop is CASYSGQTYNEQFF. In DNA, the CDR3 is TGTGCCAGTTACTCGGGGCAGACCTACAATGAGCAGTTCTTC.

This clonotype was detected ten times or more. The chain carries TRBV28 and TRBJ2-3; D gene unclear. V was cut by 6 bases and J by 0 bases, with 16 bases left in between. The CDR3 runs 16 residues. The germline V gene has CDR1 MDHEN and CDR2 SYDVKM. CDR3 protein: CASSPYILTSTDTQYF. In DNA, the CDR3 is TGTGCCAGCAGCCCATACATACTCACCAGCACAGATACGCAGTATTTT.

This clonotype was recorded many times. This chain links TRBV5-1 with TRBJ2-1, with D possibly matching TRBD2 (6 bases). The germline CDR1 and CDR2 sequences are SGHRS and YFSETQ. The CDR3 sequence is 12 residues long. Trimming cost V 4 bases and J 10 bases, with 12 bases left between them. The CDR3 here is CASSPPGSEQFF. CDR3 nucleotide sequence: TGCGCCAGCAGCCCCCCCGGGAGCGAGCAGTTCTTC.

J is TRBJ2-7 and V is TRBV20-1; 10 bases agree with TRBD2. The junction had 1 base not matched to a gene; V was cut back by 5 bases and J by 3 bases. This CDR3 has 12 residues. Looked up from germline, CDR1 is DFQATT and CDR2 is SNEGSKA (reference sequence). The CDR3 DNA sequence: TGCAGTGCTCCTAGCGGGAGCTACGAGCAGTACTTC. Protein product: CSAPSGSYEQYF.

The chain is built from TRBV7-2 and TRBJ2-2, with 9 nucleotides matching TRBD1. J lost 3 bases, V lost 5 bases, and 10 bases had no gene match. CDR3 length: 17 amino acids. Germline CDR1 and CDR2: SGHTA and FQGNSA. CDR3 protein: CASSPGPGQGDTGELFF. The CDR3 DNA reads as TGTGCCAGCAGCCCAGGACCGGGACAGGGAGACACCGGGGAGCTGTTTTTT.

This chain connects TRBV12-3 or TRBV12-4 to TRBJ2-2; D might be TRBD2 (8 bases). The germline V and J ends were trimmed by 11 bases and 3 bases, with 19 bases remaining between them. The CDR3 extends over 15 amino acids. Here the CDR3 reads CAATREGADTGELFF. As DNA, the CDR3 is TGTGCCGCGACCCGGGAGGGGGCCGACACCGGGGAGCTGTTTTTT.

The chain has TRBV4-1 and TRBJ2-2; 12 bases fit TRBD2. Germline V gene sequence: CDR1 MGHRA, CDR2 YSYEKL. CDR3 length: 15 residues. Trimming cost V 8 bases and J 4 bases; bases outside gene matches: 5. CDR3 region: CASRLAGGFTGELFF. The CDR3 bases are TGCGCCAGCCGGCTAGCGGGAGGGTTCACCGGGGAGCTGTTTTTT.

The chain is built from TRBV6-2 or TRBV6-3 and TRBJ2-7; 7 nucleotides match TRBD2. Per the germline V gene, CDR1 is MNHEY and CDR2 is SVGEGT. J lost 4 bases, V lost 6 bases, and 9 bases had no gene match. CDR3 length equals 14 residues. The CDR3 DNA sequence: TGTGCCAGCAGAAAGGGCCTCGGGAGGTACGAGCAGTACTTC. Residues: CASRKGLGRYEQYF.

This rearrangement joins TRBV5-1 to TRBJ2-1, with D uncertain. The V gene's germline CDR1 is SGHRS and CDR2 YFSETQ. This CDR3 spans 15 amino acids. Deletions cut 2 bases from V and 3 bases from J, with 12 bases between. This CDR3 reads CASSLGGSLYNEQFF. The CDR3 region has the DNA TGCGCCAGCAGCTTAGGCGGCTCACTCTACAATGAGCAGTTCTTC.

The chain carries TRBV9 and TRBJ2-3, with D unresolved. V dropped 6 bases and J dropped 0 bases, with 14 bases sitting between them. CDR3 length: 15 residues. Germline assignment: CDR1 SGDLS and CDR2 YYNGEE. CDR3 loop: CASNARGASTDTQYF. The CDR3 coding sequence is TGTGCCAGCAATGCGCGCGGAGCAAGCACAGATACGCAGTATTTT. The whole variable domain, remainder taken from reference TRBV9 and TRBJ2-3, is DSGVTQTPKHLITATGQRVTLRCSPRSGDLSVYWYQQSLDQGLQFLIQYYNGEERAKGNILERFSAQQFPDLHSELNLSSLELGDSALYFCASNARGASTDTQYFGPGTRLTVL.

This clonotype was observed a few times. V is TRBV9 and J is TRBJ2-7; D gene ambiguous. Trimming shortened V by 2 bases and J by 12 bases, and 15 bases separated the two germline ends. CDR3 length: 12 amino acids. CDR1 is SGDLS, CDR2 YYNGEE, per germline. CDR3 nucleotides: TGTGCCAGCAGCGTTACCAGCCGTAATCTGTACTTC. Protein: CASSVTSRNLYF.

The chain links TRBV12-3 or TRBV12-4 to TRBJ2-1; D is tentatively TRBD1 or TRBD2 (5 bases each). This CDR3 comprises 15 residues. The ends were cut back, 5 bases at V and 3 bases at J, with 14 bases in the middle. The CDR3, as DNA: TGTGCCAGCAGTCCCGACAGCGGACGCTACAATGAGCAGTTCTTC. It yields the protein CASSPDSGRYNEQFF.

CDR3 sequence: CASSMGQRTDTQYF. CDR3 nucleotides: TGTGCCAGCAGCATGGGACAGCGAACAGATACGCAGTATTTT. This chain joins TRBV7-2 and TRBJ2-3; 7 nucleotides line up with TRBD1. Germline CDR1 and CDR2: SGHTA and FQGNSA. CDR3 size: 14 residues. V dropped 5 bases and J dropped 3; count of bases not matched to a gene: 5. Supplemented by reference TRBV7-2 and TRBJ2-3, the full variable domain reads GAGVSQSPSNKVTEKGKDVELRCDPISGHTALYWYRQSLGQGLEFLIYFQGNSAPDKSGLPSDRFSAERTGGSVSTLTIQRTQQEDSAVYLCASSMGQRTDTQYFGPGTRLTVL.

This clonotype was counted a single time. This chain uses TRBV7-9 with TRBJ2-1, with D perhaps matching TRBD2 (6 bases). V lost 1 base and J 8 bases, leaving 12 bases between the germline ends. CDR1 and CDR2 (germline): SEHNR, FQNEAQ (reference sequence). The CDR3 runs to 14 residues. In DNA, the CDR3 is TGTGCCAGCAGCTTAGAGGCGGGGAACGATGAGCAGTTCTTC. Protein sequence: CASSLEAGNDEQFF.

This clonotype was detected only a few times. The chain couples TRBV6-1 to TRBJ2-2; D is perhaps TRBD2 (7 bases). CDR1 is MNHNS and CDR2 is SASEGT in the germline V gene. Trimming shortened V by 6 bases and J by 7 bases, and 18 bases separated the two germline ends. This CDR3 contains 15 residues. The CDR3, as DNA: TGTGCCAGCAGCCCAAACAGGGAGGGAGGCGGGGAGCTGTTTTTT. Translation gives CASSPNREGGGELFF.

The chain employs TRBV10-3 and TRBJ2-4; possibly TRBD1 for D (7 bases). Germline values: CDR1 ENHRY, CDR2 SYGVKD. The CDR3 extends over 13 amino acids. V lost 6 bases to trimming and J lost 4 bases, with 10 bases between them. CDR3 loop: CAISAGGKNIQYF. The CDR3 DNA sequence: TGTGCCATCAGCGCAGGGGGGAAAAACATTCAGTACTTC.

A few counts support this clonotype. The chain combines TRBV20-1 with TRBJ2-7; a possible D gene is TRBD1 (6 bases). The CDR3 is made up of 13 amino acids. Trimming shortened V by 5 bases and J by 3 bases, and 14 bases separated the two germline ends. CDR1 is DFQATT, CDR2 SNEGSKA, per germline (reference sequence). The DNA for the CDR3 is TGCAGTGCTCCAGGGGAGCCTCACTACGAGCAGTACTTC. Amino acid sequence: CSAPGEPHYEQYF.

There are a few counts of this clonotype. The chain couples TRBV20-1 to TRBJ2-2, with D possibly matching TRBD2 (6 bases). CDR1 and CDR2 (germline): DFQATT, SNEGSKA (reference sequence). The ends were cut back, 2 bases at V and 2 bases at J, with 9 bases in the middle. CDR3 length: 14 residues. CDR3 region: CSARPGGNTGELFF. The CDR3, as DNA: TGCAGTGCTAGACCCGGGGGAAACACCGGGGAGCTGTTTTTT.

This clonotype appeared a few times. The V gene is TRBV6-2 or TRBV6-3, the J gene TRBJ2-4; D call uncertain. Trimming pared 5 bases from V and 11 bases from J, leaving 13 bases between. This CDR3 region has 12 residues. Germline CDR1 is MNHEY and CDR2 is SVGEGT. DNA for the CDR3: TGTGCCAGCAGTGCCTCAAAATTTGTTCAGTACTTC. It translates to CASSASKFVQYF.

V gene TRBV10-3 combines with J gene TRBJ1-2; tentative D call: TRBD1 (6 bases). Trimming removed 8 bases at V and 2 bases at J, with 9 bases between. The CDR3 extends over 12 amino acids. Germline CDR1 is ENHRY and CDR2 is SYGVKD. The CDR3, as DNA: TGTGCCATCCCAGGACAGAACTATGGCTACACCTTC. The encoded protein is CAIPGQNYGYTF.

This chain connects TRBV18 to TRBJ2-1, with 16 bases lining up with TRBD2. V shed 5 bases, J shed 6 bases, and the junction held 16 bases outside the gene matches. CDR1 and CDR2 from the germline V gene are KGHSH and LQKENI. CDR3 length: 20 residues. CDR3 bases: TGTGCCAGCTCAAAAGAAGCGGGACTAGCGGGAGGGTACTTCGTCAATGAGCAGTTCTTC. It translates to CASSKEAGLAGGYFVNEQFF.

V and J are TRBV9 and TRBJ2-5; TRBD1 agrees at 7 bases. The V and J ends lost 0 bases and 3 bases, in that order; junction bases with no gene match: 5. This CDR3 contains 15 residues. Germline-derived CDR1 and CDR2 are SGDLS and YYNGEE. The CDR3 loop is CASSVVGTGEETQYF. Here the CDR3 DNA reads TGTGCCAGCAGCGTAGTAGGAACAGGGGAAGAGACCCAGTACTTC.

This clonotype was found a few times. CDR3 DNA: TGCAGTGCTGGCCGGACGGCGCGGACCTACGAGCAGTACTTC. It yields the protein CSAGRTARTYEQYF. This chain links TRBV20-1 with TRBJ2-7; D remains unclear. Germline V gene sequence: CDR1 DFQATT, CDR2 SNEGSKA (reference sequence). The CDR3 has 14 amino acids. Trimming took 5 bases from V and 2 from J, leaving 16 bases between them.